These 19 T cell receptor beta chains came from one sample sequenced in a study of OX40 agonist ivuxolimab in advanced cancers. The library relied on the immunoSEQ multiplex PCR assay. The clones in this table, taken by TCRdb from immuneACCESS, are in-frame only. Not every clone is retained; where verified, under half of the shortfall comes from an unresolved V gene, and the cause of the rest is unknown. This sample holds 65,000 to 75,000 clones; roughly 81% were observed only once. The biggest ten clones account for roughly 2% of the sample. The specimen comprised CD4+ or CD8+ T cells sorted from blood, sampled in a trial of the OX40 agonist ivuxolimab. These receptors came from an adult with an advanced solid tumor such as melanoma, head and neck, liver or kidney cancer.

This chain joins TRBV7-9 and TRBJ1-4, with D tentatively TRBD1 (6 bases). V lost 1 base and J lost 7, with 16 bases in between. The CDR3 length is 16 residues. Germline V gives CDR1 SEHNR, CDR2 FQNEAQ (reference sequence). In DNA form, the CDR3 reads TGTGCCAGCAGCTTAGTTGGAGCAGGGGTAGGTGAAAAACTGTTTTTT. It specifies CASSLVGAGVGEKLFF.

The rearrangement joins TRBV30 to TRBJ2-1; possible D gene TRBD1, 6 bases. Germline V lookup: CDR1 GTSNPN, CDR2 SVGIG (reference sequence). The CDR3 runs to 14 residues. V lost 0 bases to trimming and J lost 4 bases, with 10 bases between them. The CDR3 DNA reads as TGTGCCTGGAGTGTCCTGGACAGTTACAATGAGCAGTTCTTC. It encodes CAWSVLDSYNEQFF.

This chain links TRBV28 with TRBJ1-2, with TRBD1 matching over 11 bases. The CDR3 spans 15 residues. The ends lost 6 bases at V and 4 bases at J; junction bases unmatched: 7. Germline V lookup: CDR1 MDHEN, CDR2 SYDVKM. The DNA for the CDR3 is TGTGCCAGCAGCACCGGGACAGGGGGGATCTATGGCTACACCTTC. Protein product: CASSTGTGGIYGYTF.

The chain is built from TRBV5-1 and TRBJ2-1; D might be TRBD1 (6 bases). Germline CDR1 SGHRS, CDR2 YFSETQ. The CDR3 has 13 residues. V lost 4 bases and J 3 bases, leaving 8 bases between the germline ends. DNA for the CDR3: TGCGCCAGCAGCCGGACAGACTACAATGAGCAGTTCTTC. It yields the protein CASSRTDYNEQFF.

This sequence joins TRBV11-3 and TRBJ2-1, with D possibly matching TRBD1 (5 bases). Germline-derived CDR1 and CDR2 are SGHNT and YENEEA. CDR3 length equals 13 residues. Trimming removed 5 bases from V and 6 bases from J, with 11 bases in between. The CDR3 DNA is TGTGCCAGCAGCAAGGGGAATCCCAATGAGCAGTTCTTC. Its translation is CASSKGNPNEQFF.

The rearrangement links TRBV28 to TRBJ2-2, with D possibly being TRBD1 (6 bases). Trimming removed 8 bases from V and 0 bases from J, with 10 bases in between. From germline, CDR1 is MDHEN and CDR2 SYDVKM. The CDR3 spans 14 residues. The CDR3 coding sequence is TGTGCCAGCCGGGACATAGCGAACACCGGGGAGCTGTTTTTT. Its protein product is CASRDIANTGELFF.

The V call is TRBV6-6, the J call TRBJ1-5; D not certain. V was cut by 2 bases and J by 5 bases, with 7 bases left in between. Germline assignment: CDR1 MNHNY and CDR2 SVGAGI (reference sequence). CDR3 size: 13 residues. Here the CDR3 reads CASSYAVDQPQHF. In DNA, the CDR3 is TGTGCCAGCAGTTACGCGGTTGATCAGCCCCAGCATTTT.

The chain employs TRBV4-1 and TRBJ2-7; possibly TRBD2 for D (5 bases). Germline CDR1 MGHRA, CDR2 YSYEKL. CDR3 length: 13 amino acids. Trimming pared 0 bases from V and 6 bases from J, leaving 9 bases between. CDR3 in amino acids: CASSQDRGREQYF. The CDR3 DNA reads TGCGCCAGCAGCCAAGATCGGGGTCGCGAGCAGTACTTC.

J is TRBJ1-2 and V is TRBV27; D remains unclear. The V gene lost 10 bases and the J gene lost 3 bases, with 12 bases spanning the gap. Per the germline V gene, CDR1 is MNHEY and CDR2 is SMNVEV (reference sequence). There are 12 residues in the CDR3. This chain's CDR3 is CATRFSDYGYTF. In DNA, the CDR3 is TGTGCCACCCGCTTTTCTGACTATGGCTACACCTTC.

A few counts support this clone. J is TRBJ1-4 and V is TRBV28, with D possibly being TRBD1 (6 bases). Germline CDR1 MDHEN, CDR2 SYDVKM. This CDR3 contains 15 residues. The V end was cut by 5 bases, the J end by 2 bases, with 12 bases between. CDR3 nucleotide sequence: TGTGCCAGCAGTCCCCAGACAGGCACTAATGAAAAACTGTTTTTT. Residues: CASSPQTGTNEKLFF.

The chain has TRBV7-2 and TRBJ2-5; no reliable D call. Trimming stripped 3 bases from V and 0 bases from J, with 14 bases between. CDR3 length: 16 residues. Germline V gene lookup returns CDR1 SGHTA and CDR2 FQGNSA. CDR3 protein: CASSFLAGRYQETQYF. In DNA form, the CDR3 reads TGTGCCAGCAGCTTTTTGGCAGGCCGGTACCAAGAGACCCAGTACTTC.

This chain connects TRBV28 to TRBJ1-4, with D possibly being TRBD1 (5 bases). The CDR3 runs 15 residues. Deletions cut 4 bases from V and 0 bases from J, with 9 bases between. Germline V gives CDR1 MDHEN, CDR2 SYDVKM. Here the CDR3 DNA reads TGTGCCAGCAGTTGGACATTTGCAACTAATGAAAAACTGTTTTTT. It encodes CASSWTFATNEKLFF.

This chain joins TRBV4-1 and TRBJ2-5, with TRBD1 identical over 8 bases. Germline assignment: CDR1 MGHRA and CDR2 YSYEKL. J lost 3 bases, V lost 3 bases, and 12 bases had no gene match. The CDR3 contains 17 residues. This CDR3 is CASSQQPTGEAEETQYF. CDR3 DNA: TGCGCCAGCAGCCAGCAACCGACAGGGGAGGCAGAAGAGACCCAGTACTTC.

V is TRBV9 and J is TRBJ2-3; no definite D call. The CDR3 runs to 13 residues. The germline CDR1 and CDR2 sequences are SGDLS and YYNGEE. V was trimmed by 4 bases and J by 5 bases, leaving 11 bases between them. DNA of the CDR3: TGTGCCAGCAGCTCTATACCACAAGATACGCAGTATTTT. Its protein product is CASSSIPQDTQYF.

The DNA for the CDR3 is TGTGCCAGTGCAAGGACTATGAACACTGAAGCTTTCTTT. This sequence encodes CASARTMNTEAFF. The rearrangement uses TRBV19 and TRBJ1-1; no definite D call. The CDR3 has 13 amino acids. CDR1 and CDR2 from the germline V gene are LNHDA and SQIVND (reference sequence). V lost 8 bases and J 0 bases, leaving 10 bases between the germline ends.

The sample holds a few counts of this clone. The gene calls are TRBV28 and TRBJ1-2; D is undetermined. CDR3 length: 12 amino acids. Per the germline V gene, CDR1 is MDHEN and CDR2 is SYDVKM. V gave up 1 base and J gave up 7 bases, with 7 bases separating them. CDR3 loop: CASSLLAGGYTF. For the CDR3, the DNA is TGTGCCAGCAGTTTATTGGCGGGTGGCTACACCTTC.

This clone was seen more than once but under ten times. The chain combines TRBV7-3 with TRBJ2-1, with D maybe TRBD1 (5 bases). The germline gives CDR1 SGHTA, CDR2 FQGTGA. With 5 bases removed from V and 0 bases from J, the gap between germline ends came to 17 bases. This CDR3 region has 17 residues. CDR3 loop: CASSQMEGVSSYNEQFF. CDR3 nucleotides: TGTGCCAGCAGCCAAATGGAAGGGGTGAGCTCCTACAATGAGCAGTTCTTC.

This chain uses TRBV20-1 with TRBJ2-7, with D perhaps given as TRBD1 or TRBD2 (5 bases each). The V end was cut by 6 bases, the J end by 7 bases, with 13 bases between. CDR3 length: 11 residues. Germline V CDR1 and CDR2: DFQATT, SNEGSKA (reference sequence). Here the CDR3 reads CSAGTPGEQYF. CDR3 bases: TGCAGTGCCGGGACCCCAGGGGAGCAGTACTTC.

This sequence joins TRBV28 and TRBJ2-4; 9 bases line up with TRBD1. J gave up 3 bases and V 5 bases, and 5 bases lay outside the gene matches. The CDR3 contains 15 residues. Germline V CDR1 and CDR2: MDHEN, SYDVKM. The CDR3 region has the DNA TGTGCCAGCAGTCCACAGGGGGCCGTCAAAAACATTCAGTACTTC. It translates to CASSPQGAVKNIQYF.